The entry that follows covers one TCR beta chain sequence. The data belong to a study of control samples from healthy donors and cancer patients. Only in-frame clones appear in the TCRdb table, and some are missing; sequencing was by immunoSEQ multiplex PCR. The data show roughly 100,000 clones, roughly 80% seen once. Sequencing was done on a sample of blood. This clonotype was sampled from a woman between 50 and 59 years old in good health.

CDR3 residues: CASSVGQTGEAFF. DNA of the CDR3: TGTGCCAGCAGCGTAGGGCAGACAGGTGAAGCTTTCTTT. This chain uses TRBV9 with TRBJ1-1; the D gene is possibly TRBD1 (6 bases). Germline lookup yields CDR1 SGDLS and CDR2 YYNGEE. The CDR3 runs 13 residues. Between the trimmed V and J ends, which lost 0 bases and 7 bases, there was a span of 10 bases.